What follows describes a single T cell receptor (beta chain). The data are from a study of blood T cell repertoires in COVID-19. Study context: Acute and convalescent COVID-19 samples came from the United States, Italy and Spain. From T cells, B-cell-depleted T cells, or PBMCs came the material, which was cDNA or gDNA.

Trimming took off 7 bases at V and 4 bases at J, with 20 bases between the two ends. Germline-derived CDR1 and CDR2 are MDHEN and SYDVKM. The CDR3 extends over 16 amino acids. Original methodology: Scientists estimated how many nucleated cells there were by amplifying reference gene primers. The method was immunoSEQ multiplex PCR; TCRdb's version includes in-frame clones alone and lacks a portion of them. That table furnishes V, J and clone size, whereas the DNA furnished D and trimming. The data contain 220,000 or so clones, less than 90% of them singletons. The specimen was peripheral blood. This receptor was identified in a man aged 25-45 years with active or convalescent COVID-19. The rearrangement uses TRBV28 and TRBJ2-1, with a tentative D call TRBD2 (7 bases). In nucleotides, the CDR3 is TGTGCCAGCACCCTCGCGTCGGGGGGCTCGTACAATGAGCAGTTCTTC. Protein product: CASTLASGGSYNEQFF.